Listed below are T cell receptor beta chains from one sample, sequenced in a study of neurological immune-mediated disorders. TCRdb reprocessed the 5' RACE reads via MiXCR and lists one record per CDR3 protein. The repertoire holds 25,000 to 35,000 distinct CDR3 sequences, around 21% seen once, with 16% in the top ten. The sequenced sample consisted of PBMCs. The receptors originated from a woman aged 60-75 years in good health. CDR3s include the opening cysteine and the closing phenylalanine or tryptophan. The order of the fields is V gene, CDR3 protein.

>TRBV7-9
CASSLASGGYNEQFF
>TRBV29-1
CSVSQAEKLFF
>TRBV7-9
CASSLPLAGNEQFF
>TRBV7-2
CASSHIQGEQYF
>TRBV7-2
CASSPVGGGETQYF
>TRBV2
CATGPGYSYEQYF
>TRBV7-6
CASSLPPGLAGGKETQYF
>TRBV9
CVSSWRSNSYNEQFF
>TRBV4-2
CASSPQTSGSSDTQYF
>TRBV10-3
CATRNGTPSTDTQYF
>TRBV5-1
CASSLTGADQPQHF
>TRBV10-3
CASRDRSEAFF
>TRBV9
CASKLARTDTQYF
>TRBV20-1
CSARVGRLDGYTF
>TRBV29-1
CSVVILRPNIQYF
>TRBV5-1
CASSLAGDPYEQYF
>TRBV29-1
CSVEMDRPSYEQYF
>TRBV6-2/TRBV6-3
CASSRTSGSNEQFF
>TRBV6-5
CASKDGASGRNEQFF
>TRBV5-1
CASSLDSIPLGYTF
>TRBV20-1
CSAPPLGVGETQYF
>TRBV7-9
CASSLRFEGTEAFF
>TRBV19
CASSFGTADEKLFF
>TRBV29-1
CSVGPGGNQPQHF
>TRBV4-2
CASSQDRASETQYF
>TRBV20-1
CSALDRGNVRETQYF
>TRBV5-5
CASSQHPGNRGNEQFF
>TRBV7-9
CASSEEGGLAKNIQYF
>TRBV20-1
CSARSKGPDWHTEAFF
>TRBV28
CASSLGAVNEQFF
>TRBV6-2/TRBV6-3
CASSPPRTGLYEQYF
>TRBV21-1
CASSWAETSFNHEQYF
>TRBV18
CASSQLQETQYF
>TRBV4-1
CASSQDQNIQYF
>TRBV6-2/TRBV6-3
CASTRTSGTGGELFF
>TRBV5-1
CASSSGRRTSGELFF
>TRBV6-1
CASSEGTGNEKLFF
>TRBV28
CASSYGDNEQFF
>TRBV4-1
CASSGRTVAGNEQFF
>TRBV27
CASSLRGQQDSYNNSPLHF
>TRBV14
CASSPGPSYGYTF
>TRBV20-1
CSARAARDGNEKLFF
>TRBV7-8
CASSPRLEANVLTF
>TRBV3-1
CASTTASSYEQYF
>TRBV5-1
CASSAQGRPEAFF
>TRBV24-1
CATSDSRNPLQETQYF
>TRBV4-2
CASSQGMGQTDTQYF
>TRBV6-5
CASSPASGYTIYF
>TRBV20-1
CSATGRVGLAGYSYEQYF
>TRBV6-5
CASRIRGHYYGYTF
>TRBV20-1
CSARDPGMNSYEQYF
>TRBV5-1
CASSLEAVVQETQYF
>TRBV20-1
CSARTTQTYEQYF
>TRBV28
CASSYPYQPQHF
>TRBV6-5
CASSFGTSGSPYEQYF